A selection of T cell receptor beta chains follows, all from one sample in a study of CD8 T cells in ankylosing spondylitis. TCRdb recomputed calls from the 5' RACE reads with MiXCR, one row per CDR3 protein. The table records hundreds of thousands of distinct CDR3 sequences, around 11% of them present only once. The sample was blood, either unsorted or a sorted T cell fraction (not recorded which). The origin of the receptors is a male donor with ankylosing spondylitis. Both conserved end residues are part of each CDR3. A D gene is named only where the DNA matches it firmly. Expanded clones get a size class; other rows say once, few or many, or leave the size out.

j_gene: TRBJ2-3
abundance: NA
v_gene: TRBV20-1
d_gene: NA
CDR3aa: CSARAGRSTDTQYF
CDR3nt: TGCAGTGCTAGAGCTGGGCGATCCACAGATACGCAGTATTTT

j_gene: TRBJ1-1
abundance: few
v_gene: TRBV7-2
d_gene: NA
CDR3aa: CASSLIGFNTEAFF
CDR3nt: TGTGCCAGCAGCTTAATAGGGTTTAACACTGAAGCTTTCTTT

j_gene: TRBJ2-5
abundance: few
v_gene: TRBV7-2
d_gene: TRBD1
CDR3aa: CASSPQGQGGRTQYF
CDR3nt: TGTGCCAGCAGCCCACAGGGACAGGGAGGAAGGACCCAGTACTTC

j_gene: TRBJ1-6
abundance: few
v_gene: TRBV19
d_gene: NA
CDR3aa: CASQTVGDSPLHF
CDR3nt: TGTGCCAGTCAGACAGTAGGGGATTCACCCCTCCACTTT

j_gene: TRBJ1-5
abundance: few
v_gene: TRBV6-2/TRBV6-3
d_gene: NA
CDR3aa: CARDRDKNNQPQHF
CDR3nt: TGTGCCAGAGACCGGGACAAAAACAATCAGCCCCAGCATTTT

j_gene: TRBJ1-6
abundance: few
v_gene: TRBV10-3
d_gene: NA
CDR3aa: CASTGRDSRSYNSPLHF
CDR3nt: TGTGCCTCCACGGGACGGGACTCTCGCTCCTATAATTCACCCCTCCACTTT

j_gene: TRBJ2-1
abundance: many
v_gene: TRBV10-2
d_gene: NA
CDR3aa: CASGLYEQFF
CDR3nt: TGCGCCAGCGGCCTTTATGAGCAGTTCTTC

j_gene: TRBJ2-1
abundance: NA
v_gene: TRBV20-1
d_gene: NA
CDR3aa: CSARGEEQFF
CDR3nt: TGCAGTGCTAGAGGTGAAGAGCAGTTCTTC

j_gene: TRBJ2-1
abundance: many
v_gene: TRBV5-1
d_gene: TRBD1
CDR3aa: CASSGQDYNEQFF
CDR3nt: TGCGCCAGCTCGGGACAGGACTACAATGAGCAGTTCTTC

j_gene: TRBJ1-5
abundance: many
v_gene: TRBV20-1
d_gene: NA
CDR3aa: CSAQSGLGDQPQHF
CDR3nt: TGCAGTGCCCAGTCGGGACTGGGCGATCAGCCCCAGCATTTT

j_gene: TRBJ2-7
abundance: many
v_gene: TRBV7-2
d_gene: NA
CDR3aa: CASSLTHYEQYF
CDR3nt: TGTGCCAGCAGCCTCACACACTACGAGCAGTACTTC

j_gene: TRBJ2-2
abundance: NA
v_gene: TRBV2
d_gene: TRBD1
CDR3aa: CAARDRVTGELFF
CDR3nt: TGTGCCGCCCGGGACAGGGTGACCGGGGAGCTGTTTTTT

j_gene: TRBJ1-1
abundance: NA
v_gene: TRBV12-3/TRBV12-4
d_gene: NA
CDR3aa: CASSFYMAEAFF
CDR3nt: TGTGCCAGCAGTTTCTATATGGCTGAAGCTTTCTTT

j_gene: TRBJ2-7
abundance: NA
v_gene: TRBV10-1
d_gene: TRBD2
CDR3aa: CASSEKSGRAYEQYF
CDR3nt: TGCGCCAGCAGTGAGAAAAGCGGGAGGGCCTACGAGCAGTACTTC

j_gene: TRBJ1-2
abundance: few
v_gene: TRBV7-3
d_gene: TRBD1
CDR3aa: CASSFDRGESGYTF
CDR3nt: TGTGCCAGCAGCTTCGACAGGGGGGAATCGGGCTACACCTTC

j_gene: TRBJ2-1
abundance: NA
v_gene: TRBV20-1
d_gene: NA
CDR3aa: CSASDLTGVPNEQFF
CDR3nt: TGCAGTGCTAGCGACCTGACGGGAGTACCCAATGAGCAGTTCTTC

j_gene: TRBJ2-6
abundance: NA
v_gene: TRBV20-1
d_gene: NA
CDR3aa: CSARDGAAVSGANVLTF
CDR3nt: TGCAGTGCTAGAGACGGGGCAGCGGTCTCTGGGGCCAACGTCCTGACTTTC

j_gene: TRBJ2-7
abundance: NA
v_gene: TRBV5-1
d_gene: NA
CDR3aa: CASGNNEQYF
CDR3nt: TGCGCCAGCGGAAATAACGAGCAGTACTTC

j_gene: TRBJ1-1
abundance: NA
v_gene: TRBV4-3
d_gene: NA
CDR3aa: CASSHRRLRDTEAFF
CDR3nt: TGCGCCAGCAGCCATCGTCGGTTGCGGGACACTGAAGCTTTCTTT

j_gene: TRBJ1-4
abundance: few
v_gene: TRBV5-1
d_gene: NA
CDR3aa: CASSSDSYNEKLFF
CDR3nt: TGCGCCAGCAGCTCGGACAGCTATAATGAAAAACTGTTTTTT

j_gene: TRBJ1-1
abundance: many
v_gene: TRBV20-1
d_gene: TRBD1
CDR3aa: CSAKRQGASILWNTEAFF
CDR3nt: TGCAGTGCTAAAAGACAGGGGGCGTCTATATTGTGGAACACTGAAGCTTTCTTT

j_gene: TRBJ2-2
abundance: few
v_gene: TRBV10-3
d_gene: NA
CDR3aa: CARSPKNTGELFF
CDR3nt: TGTGCCAGGAGCCCTAAGAACACCGGGGAGCTGTTTTTT

j_gene: TRBJ1-1
abundance: NA
v_gene: TRBV6-1
d_gene: NA
CDR3aa: CASIGVREAFF
CDR3nt: TGTGCCAGCATTGGAGTACGGGAAGCTTTCTTT

j_gene: TRBJ2-1
abundance: NA
v_gene: TRBV20-1
d_gene: TRBD1
CDR3aa: CSATGQGNNEQFF
CDR3nt: TGCAGTGCAACGGGACAGGGGAACAATGAGCAGTTCTTC

j_gene: TRBJ1-4
abundance: NA
v_gene: TRBV5-1
d_gene: NA
CDR3aa: CASSLPGDEKLFF
CDR3nt: TGCGCCAGCAGCTTACCGGGGGATGAAAAACTGTTTTTT

j_gene: TRBJ2-3
abundance: few
v_gene: TRBV4-3
d_gene: NA
CDR3aa: CASSARGADTQYF
CDR3nt: TGCGCCAGCAGCGCGCGTGGAGCAGATACGCAGTATTTT